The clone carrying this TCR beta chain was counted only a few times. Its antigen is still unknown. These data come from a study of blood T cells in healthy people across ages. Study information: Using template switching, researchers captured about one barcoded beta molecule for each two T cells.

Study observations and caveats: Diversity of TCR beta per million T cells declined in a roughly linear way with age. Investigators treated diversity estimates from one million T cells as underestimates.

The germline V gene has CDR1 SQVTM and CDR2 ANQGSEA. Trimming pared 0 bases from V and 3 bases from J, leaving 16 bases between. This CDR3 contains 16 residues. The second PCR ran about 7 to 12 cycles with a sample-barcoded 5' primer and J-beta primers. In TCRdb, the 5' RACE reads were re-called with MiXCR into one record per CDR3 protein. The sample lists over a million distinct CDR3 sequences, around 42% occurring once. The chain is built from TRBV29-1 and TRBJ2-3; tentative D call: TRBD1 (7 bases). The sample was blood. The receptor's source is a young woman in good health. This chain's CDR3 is CSVEDPRGAMTDTQYF. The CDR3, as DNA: TGCAGCGTTGAAGACCCCAGGGGGGCTATGACAGATACGCAGTATTTT.